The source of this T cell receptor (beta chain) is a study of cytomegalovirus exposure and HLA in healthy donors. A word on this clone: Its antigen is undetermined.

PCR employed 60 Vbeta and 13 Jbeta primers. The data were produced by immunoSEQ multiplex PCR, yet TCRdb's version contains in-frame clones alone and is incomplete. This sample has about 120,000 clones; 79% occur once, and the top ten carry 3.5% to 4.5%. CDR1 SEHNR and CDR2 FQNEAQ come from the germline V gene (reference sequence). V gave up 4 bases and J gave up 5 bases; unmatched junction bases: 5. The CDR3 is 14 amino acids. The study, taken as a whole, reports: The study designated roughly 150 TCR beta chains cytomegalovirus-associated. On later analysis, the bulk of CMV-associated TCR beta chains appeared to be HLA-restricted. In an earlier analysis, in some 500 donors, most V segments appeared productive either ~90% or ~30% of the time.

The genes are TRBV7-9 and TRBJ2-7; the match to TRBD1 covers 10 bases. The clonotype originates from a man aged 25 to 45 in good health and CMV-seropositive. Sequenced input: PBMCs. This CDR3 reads CASSSGTGVHEQYF. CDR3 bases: TGTGCCAGCAGCTCCGGGACAGGGGTACACGAGCAGTACTTC.